The table lists the clone carrying this T cell receptor (beta chain) with a few counts. These data originate in a study of blood T cell repertoires in COVID-19. Looking at the study overall: Some COVID-19 samples were acute and others convalescent; all came from the United States, Italy and Spain. Sources were T cells, B-cell-depleted T cells, or PBMCs; the material itself was cDNA or gDNA.

Methods used by the authors: Estimates of nucleated cell counts were drawn from the amplification of reference gene primers. Sequenced by immunoSEQ multiplex PCR; TCRdb stores in-frame clones only, minus some. The V and J calls and clone size come from that table; D and trimming were worked out from the DNA. The sample holds 230,000 or so clones, around 82% seen once. Trimming took off 3 bases at V and 8 bases at J, with 13 bases between the two ends. The CDR3 spans 13 residues. The receptor comes from a man aged 35 to 55 with active or convalescent COVID-19. The sample consisted of peripheral blood. This sequence joins TRBV12-3 or TRBV12-4 and TRBJ1-2; possible D gene TRBD1, 5 bases. The CDR3 here is CASSFATASGYTF. The CDR3 nucleotides read TGTGCCAGCAGTTTCGCGACAGCAAGCGGCTACACCTTC.